This is a list of T cell receptor beta chains from one sample in a study of regulatory T cells in long-lasting Graves disease. MiXCR was run by TCRdb on the multiplex PCR reads, yielding one entry per CDR3 protein. The table records more than 650,000 distinct CDR3 sequences, about 32% of them present only once. The sequences come from peripheral blood mononuclear cells (PBMCs), collected when the disease was refractory, from a patient treated with antithyroid drugs. Source of these receptors: a female donor with Graves disease. Each CDR3 is given with its conserved first and last residue. Each record gives: clone size, J gene, D gene, V gene, CDR3 protein, CDR3 DNA. D genes are given only for firm matches. Rows may omit the clone size; those that give it use once, few, many or a size class.

. | TRBJ1-6 | . | TRBV6-1 | CASRESGQYNSPLHF | TGTGCCAGCAGAGAGTCCGGACAGTATAATTCACCCCTCCACTTT
. | TRBJ1-4 | TRBD1 | TRBV11-2 | CASSPGTAVEKLFF | TGTGCCAGCAGCCCAGGGACAGCAGTTGAAAAACTGTTTTTT
. | TRBJ1-5 | TRBD1 | TRBV20-1 | CSARVGTGISSNQPQHF | TGCAGTGCTAGAGTTGGGACAGGGATTTCGAGCAATCAGCCCCAGCATTTT
many | TRBJ1-4 | . | TRBV28 | CASSQRISQGRNEKLFF | TGTGCCAGCAGCCAAAGAATTAGCCAGGGGAGAAATGAAAAACTGTTTTTT
once | TRBJ1-1 | . | TRBV11-1 | CASSLGGGVLNTEAFF | TGTGCCAGCAGCTTAGGCGGGGGTGTCTTAAACACTGAAGCTTTCTTT
many | TRBJ1-4 | TRBD1 | TRBV28 | CASLTGWGEKLFF | TGTGCCAGCCTGACAGGGTGGGGGGAAAAACTGTTTTTT
few | TRBJ1-2 | . | TRBV3-1 | CASSQGAIGGYTF | TGTGCCAGCAGCCAAGGGGCTATCGGAGGCTACACCTTC
many | TRBJ2-7 | . | TRBV28 | CASRPSSYEQYF | TGTGCCAGCAGGCCGTCGTCCTACGAGCAGTACTTC
few | TRBJ2-5 | . | TRBV5-1 | CASSLAARAETQYF | TGCGCCAGCAGCTTGGCAGCTAGGGCGGAGACCCAGTACTTC
. | TRBJ1-1 | . | TRBV10-3 | CAISGSEGFGTEAFF | TGTGCCATCAGTGGTTCCGAGGGGTTCGGAACTGAAGCTTTCTTT
few | TRBJ1-6 | . | TRBV27 | CASTLSGADSPLHF | TGTGCCAGCACCCTATCTGGAGCGGATTCACCCCTCCACTTT